These 3 T cell receptor beta chains originate from one sample sequenced in a study of tumor-infiltrating lymphocytes in primary liver carcinoma. Investigators took RNA and DNA out together from 20-30 mg of unsorted bulk tissue. A primer matching the constant region was used to make TCR beta cDNA from around 460 ng of total RNA. Libraries covering TCR beta were generated through three nested multiplex PCR rounds (using a slightly modified ARM-PCR). It was with TRBV1-TRBV30 forward primers and a C-beta reverse primer that the first two PCR rounds were run, at about 10 cycles each. TCRdb redid the calling of the multiplex PCR reads with MiXCR, one entry per CDR3 protein. Found here are over 35,000 distinct CDR3 sequences, 74% of them singletons; the top ten hold 16%. Sequenced sample: liver tumor tissue from sampling region 4. Subset defined: tumor region T4, right-lateral pole. The receptors stem from a man aged 40-49 years with primary liver carcinoma and hepatitis B virus infection.

The chain employs TRBV4-3 and TRBJ1-6, with 10 bases matching TRBD1. Germline assignment: CDR1 LGHNA and CDR2 YSLEER. V lost 9 bases, J lost 16 bases, and 21 bases stayed unmatched. This CDR3 has 16 amino acids. The CDR3 nucleotides read TGCGCCAGTAGCTCCTGGGACAGGGGAAGGAATTCAGCTCTCCACTTT. It encodes CASSSWDRGRNSALHF.

V usage is TRBV9 and J usage is TRBJ1-4; a possible D gene is TRBD1 (5 bases). V lost 10 bases and J lost 3, with 16 bases in between. There are 14 residues in the CDR3. Germline CDR1 and CDR2: SGDLS and YYNGEE. CDR3 DNA: TGTGCCTGTAGCGTTCAGGGAGCTAATGAAAAACTGTTTTTT. Protein product: CACSVQGANEKLFF.

A word on this clonotype: Relative to the germline gene, one junction end is altered; a read error may explain this. The chain joins TRBV4-3 to TRBJ2-3, with 8 bases that match TRBD2. The V gene's germline CDR1 is LGHNA and CDR2 YSLEER. The CDR3 sequence is 20 residues long. CDR3 in DNA: TGCGCCAGCATCCAAGATCTTCCCTCCGGGACTAACGGGAGGGCAGATACGCAGTATTTT. It codes for CASIQDLPSGTNGRADTQYF.